This T cell receptor beta chain was recovered during a study of blood T cell repertoires in COVID-19. The data were produced by immunoSEQ multiplex PCR, yet TCRdb's version contains in-frame clones alone and is incomplete. This sample has around 250,000 clones, with more than 65% found just once. Germline-derived CDR1 and CDR2 are MGHDK and SYGVNS. The CDR3 runs 13 residues. Trimming stripped 3 bases from V and 4 bases from J, with 9 bases between. This TCR derives from a man in his fifties or sixties with active or convalescent COVID-19. Sequencing was performed on peripheral blood. The chain joins TRBV25-1 to TRBJ2-5, with D possibly being TRBD2 (6 bases). The CDR3 region is CASSETGVETQYF. In DNA form, the CDR3 reads TGTGCCAGCAGTGAGACGGGGGTAGAGACCCAGTACTTC.